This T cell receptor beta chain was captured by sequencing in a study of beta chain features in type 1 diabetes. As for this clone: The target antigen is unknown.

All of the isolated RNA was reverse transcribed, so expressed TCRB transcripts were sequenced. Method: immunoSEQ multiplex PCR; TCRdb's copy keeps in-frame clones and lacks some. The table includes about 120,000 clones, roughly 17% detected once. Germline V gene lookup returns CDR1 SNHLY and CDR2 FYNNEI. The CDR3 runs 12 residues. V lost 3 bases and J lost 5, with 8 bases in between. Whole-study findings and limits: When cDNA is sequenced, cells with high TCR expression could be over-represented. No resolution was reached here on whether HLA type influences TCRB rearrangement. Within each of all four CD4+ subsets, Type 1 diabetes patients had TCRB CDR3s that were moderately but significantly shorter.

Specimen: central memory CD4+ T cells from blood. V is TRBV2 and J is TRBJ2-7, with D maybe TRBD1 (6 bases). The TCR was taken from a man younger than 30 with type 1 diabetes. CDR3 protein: CASSDRGHEQYF. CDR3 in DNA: TGTGCCAGCAGTGACAGGGGCCACGAGCAGTACTTC.